This TCR beta chain was identified in a study of shared clonotypes between healthy human individuals. Overall study: Researchers assigned three CD4 naive, three CD4 memory, two CD8 naive and one CD8 memory plate to each donor. General study results and limits: Investigators expected sequencing depth to affect clonotype sharing among donors.

TCRdb's table, derived via immunoSEQ multiplex PCR, lists solely in-frame clones and lacks some. The sample lists about 1 million clones, 65% to 80% occurring once. Remarks on this clone: Its antigen is currently unknown.

A split of CD4+ cells into CD45RA+ naive and CD45RA-negative memory subsets was performed. Sequencing was done on a sample of memory CD4+ T cells sorted from blood. The subset denotes: CD45RA-negative fraction. The receptor was derived from a man between 18 and 29 years old in good health.

CDR3 in amino acids: CASSQDWASGRVITDTQYF. CDR3 nucleotide sequence: TGCGCCAGCAGCCAAGATTGGGCTAGCGGGAGGGTGATCACAGATACGCAGTATTTT. The chain recombines TRBV4-1 with TRBJ2-3; 12 bases map to TRBD2. The V gene end was trimmed by 0 bases and the J gene end by 2 bases; junction bases not matched to a gene: 9. Germline lookup yields CDR1 MGHRA and CDR2 YSYEKL. There are 19 residues in the CDR3.